The 27 T cell receptor beta chains given below trace back to one sample, sequenced in a study of spatial heterogeneity in lung cancer. Stated time point: sample taken at primary tumor resection. No cell sorting; template was whole RNA from tumor, lung tissue or PBMC. A single record per CDR3 protein comes from TCRdb applying MiXCR to the 5' RACE reads. The repertoire holds about 82,000 distinct CDR3 sequences, with roughly 12% as singletons. Sequenced material: PBMCs, taken at surgery. The receptors were sampled from a male donor with early-stage non-small cell lung cancer.

This clonotype was picked up a small number of times. V gene TRBV10-3 combines with J gene TRBJ2-7, with D unclear. The germline V and J ends were trimmed by 2 bases and 2 bases, with 1 base remaining between them. CDR1 is ENHRY and CDR2 is SYGVKD in the germline V gene. This CDR3 has 11 amino acids. Here the CDR3 DNA reads TGTGCCATCAGTGAGGCCTACGAGCAGTACTTC. Translation: CAISEAYEQYF.

The chain is built from TRBV15 and TRBJ2-3; no definite D call. The CDR3 consists of 15 residues. Deletions cut 3 bases from V and 3 bases from J, with 13 bases between. Germline V CDR1 and CDR2: LNHNV, YYDKDF (reference sequence). For the CDR3, the DNA is TGTGCCACCAGCAGGTCTTTGGGCCGGACAGATACGCAGTATTTT. Translation gives CATSRSLGRTDTQYF.

The table lists this clonotype with a few counts. The rearrangement uses TRBV5-1 and TRBJ2-2, with TRBD1 identical over 10 bases. V lost 10 bases to trimming and J lost 5 bases; unmatched junction nucleotides: 8. This CDR3 contains 14 residues. Germline lookup yields CDR1 SGHRS and CDR2 YFSETQ. CDR3: CAPRDRGGTGELFF. The CDR3, as DNA: TGCGCCCCCCGGGACAGGGGAGGAACCGGGGAGCTGTTTTTT.

This chain connects TRBV5-1 to TRBJ1-4, with 9 bases matching TRBD1. CDR3 length equals 14 residues. Germline values: CDR1 SGHRS, CDR2 YFSETQ. Trimming at V came to 4 bases and at J to 7 bases, leaving 5 bases not matched to a gene. CDR3 sequence: CASSMGQGGEKLFF. The CDR3, as DNA: TGCGCCAGCAGCATGGGACAGGGTGGTGAAAAACTGTTTTTT.

The chain couples TRBV24-1 to TRBJ2-1, with 11 bases lining up with TRBD2. Germline-derived CDR1 and CDR2 are KGHDR and SFDVKD. Germline trimming cut 0 bases from V and 6 bases from J; bases unmatched to any gene: 0. The length of the CDR3 is 15 residues. Here the CDR3 reads CATSDLTSGSNEQFF. The CDR3 DNA is TGTGCCACCAGTGATTTGACTAGCGGGAGCAATGAGCAGTTCTTC.

Ten or more counts support this clonotype. CDR3: CASSPREGGNTEAFF. For the CDR3, the DNA is TGCGCCAGCAGCCCCAGGGAAGGAGGGAACACTGAAGCTTTCTTT. The rearrangement links TRBV5-1 to TRBJ1-1, with a possible D match to TRBD1 (5 bases). The CDR3 loop spans 15 amino acids. The germline gives CDR1 SGHRS, CDR2 YFSETQ. V lost 4 bases, J lost 1 base, and 14 bases lay in between.

There are a few counts of this clonotype. The rearrangement uses TRBV30 and TRBJ2-3, with D perhaps TRBD1 or TRBD2 (6 bases each). The CDR3 sequence is 14 residues long. Germline lookup yields CDR1 GTSNPN and CDR2 SVGIG (reference sequence). Trimming removed 2 bases from V and 0 bases from J, with 9 bases in between. The DNA of the CDR3 is TGTGCCTGGAGTAAAGGGGGGAGCACAGATACGCAGTATTTT. Amino acid sequence: CAWSKGGSTDTQYF.

The CDR3 here is CSARGGPLDNEQFF. CDR3 nucleotides: TGCAGTGCTAGAGGCGGTCCCCTAGACAATGAGCAGTTCTTC. The V and J genes are TRBV20-1 and TRBJ2-1; D ambiguous. Germline V CDR1 and CDR2: DFQATT, SNEGSKA (reference sequence). The CDR3 sequence is 14 residues long. Deletions cut 1 base from V and 5 bases from J, with 12 bases between.

The sample holds many counts of this clonotype. The V call is TRBV4-1, the J call TRBJ1-1; tentatively, D is TRBD1 (6 bases). The CDR3 runs 14 residues. The germline V gene has CDR1 MGHRA and CDR2 YSYEKL. Trimming removed 1 base at V and 5 bases at J, with 11 bases between. Written as DNA, the CDR3 is TGCGCCAGCAGCCAAGGGATGGGGGCAACTGAAGCTTTCTTT. Translating gives CASSQGMGATEAFF.

CDR3 bases: TGTGCCAGCAGTCTAAACGGGGGAACTGAAGCTTTCTTT. It yields the protein CASSLNGGTEAFF. The chain is built from TRBV12-3 or TRBV12-4 and TRBJ1-1; TRBD1 might be the D (5 bases). This CDR3 has 13 residues. The V and J ends lost 5 bases and 5 bases respectively, with 12 bases between them.

The J gene is TRBJ1-4, the V gene TRBV19; 8 nucleotides agree with TRBD1. Trimming took 3 bases from V and 7 from J; bases not matched to a gene: 10. The CDR3 contains 16 residues. CDR1 is LNHDA, CDR2 SQIVND, per germline (reference sequence). The CDR3 reads CASSIISGQALEKLFF. CDR3 bases: TGTGCCAGTAGTATTATATCGGGACAGGCGCTTGAAAAACTGTTTTTT.

This clonotype has a handful of counts. The gene calls are TRBV29-1 and TRBJ2-7; 8 bases fit TRBD1. The V gene's germline CDR1 is SQVTM and CDR2 ANQGSEA. The CDR3 loop spans 13 amino acids. V gave up 6 bases and J gave up 0 bases; unmatched junction bases: 4. Here the CDR3 reads CSVFDRGSYEQYF. CDR3 bases: TGCAGCGTCTTCGACAGGGGCTCCTACGAGCAGTACTTC.

This clonotype was detected only a few times. V is TRBV11-2 and J is TRBJ1-3; 7 bases map to TRBD1. V gave up 3 bases and J gave up 0 bases; unmatched junction bases: 2. This CDR3 is built from 15 residues. Per the germline V gene, CDR1 is SGHAT and CDR2 is FQNNGV. CDR3 region: CASSFGQASGNTIYF. The CDR3 DNA sequence: TGTGCCAGCAGCTTTGGACAGGCCTCTGGAAACACCATATATTTT.

This clonotype was counted at least ten times. The genes are TRBV29-1 and TRBJ1-2; the D gene is possibly TRBD1 (6 bases). V was shortened by 0 bases and J by 3 bases, with 14 bases between the two germline ends. This CDR3 spans 15 amino acids. Germline V gene sequence: CDR1 SQVTM, CDR2 ANQGSEA. DNA of the CDR3: TGCAGCGTTGAAGATCAAGCGGCAGGGGACTATGGCTACACCTTC. Translation gives CSVEDQAAGDYGYTF.

J is TRBJ2-3 and V is TRBV5-1; no firm D call. Germline-derived CDR1 and CDR2 are SGHRS and YFSETQ. V shed 0 bases and J shed 6 bases, with 14 bases lying between them. The CDR3 covers 15 residues. The CDR3 reads CASSLEFPLTDTQYF. The CDR3 nucleotides are TGCGCCAGCAGCTTGGAGTTCCCCCTCACGGATACGCAGTATTTT.

This clonotype was observed many times. The chain links TRBV2 to TRBJ2-1; 10 bases fit TRBD2. Trimming cost V 5 bases and J 8 bases; bases outside gene matches: 6. CDR1 and CDR2 (germline): SNHLY, FYNNEI. This CDR3 region has 14 residues. The CDR3 nucleotides read TGTGCCAGCAGTTTGAGCGGGAGGGCCGATGAGCAGTTCTTC. Translated: CASSLSGRADEQFF.

This clonotype was counted ten times or more. The V call is TRBV30, the J call TRBJ1-1, with D possibly matching TRBD1 (6 bases). Germline V gene sequence: CDR1 GTSNPN, CDR2 SVGIG (reference sequence). The CDR3 has 15 amino acids. The ends were cut back, 4 bases at V and 3 bases at J, with 18 bases in the middle. The CDR3 region is CAWILTRRGYTEAFF. The CDR3 bases are TGTGCCTGGATTCTCACGAGGAGGGGGTACACTGAAGCTTTCTTT.

This chain joins TRBV27 and TRBJ1-1, with a tentative D call TRBD1 (6 bases). CDR3 length: 16 residues. Germline V gives CDR1 MNHEY, CDR2 SMNVEV (reference sequence). Trimming removed 6 bases from V and 0 bases from J, with 17 bases in between. CDR3 in DNA: TGTGCCAGCAGGAGAGGACCGGGGGCTTTGAACACTGAAGCTTTCTTT. Residues: CASRRGPGALNTEAFF.

This clonotype was counted between two and nine times. The chain combines TRBV2 with TRBJ2-1; 10 nucleotides align to TRBD1. Germline V CDR1 and CDR2: SNHLY, FYNNEI. CDR3 length: 15 residues. Trimming removed 5 bases from V and 9 bases from J; junction bases left unmatched: 10. CDR3 in DNA: TGTGCCAGCAGTCCTGACAGGGGGCAGGGGAGTGAGCAGTTCTTC. Translated, it gives CASSPDRGQGSEQFF.

As regards this clonotype: A much larger clone sits a single nucleotide away, making a read error possible. V is TRBV5-1 and J is TRBJ1-1; D is perhaps TRBD1 (5 bases). Germline V CDR1 and CDR2: SGHRS, YFSETQ. This CDR3 contains 13 residues. Trimming took off 4 bases at V and 7 bases at J, with 14 bases between the two ends. CDR3 in amino acids: CASSTVADIEAFF. The CDR3 DNA is TGCGCCAGCAGCACGGTCGCGGACATTGAAGCTTTCTTT.

The genes are TRBV24-1 and TRBJ2-3; 7 bases are a match to TRBD1. In germline, CDR1 is KGHDR, CDR2 SFDVKD. Losses at the gene ends were 6 bases for V and 3 bases for J; bases not matched to a gene: 8. The CDR3 spans 15 residues. CDR3 sequence: CATSRKGGGTDTQYF. In nucleotides, the CDR3 is TGTGCCACCAGTCGGAAAGGGGGCGGGACAGATACGCAGTATTTT.

The DNA for the CDR3 is TGTGCCAGCAGTCCGACAGGGGGCAGGGGCTATGGCTACACCTTC. This translates into CASSPTGGRGYGYTF. The V call is TRBV12-3 or TRBV12-4, the J call TRBJ1-2, with 10 bases lining up with TRBD1. The V gene end was trimmed by 5 bases and the J gene end by 4 bases; junction bases not matched to a gene: 7. This CDR3 comprises 15 residues.

V is TRBV21-1 and J is TRBJ1-5; the tabulated D call, TRBD1, remains unverified against the DNA. TRBV21-1 is recorded as a pseudogene. This CDR3 spans 16 amino acids. The CDR3 DNA follows: TGTGCCAGCAGCTCCAAGGGACACCTTTTTAATCAGCCCCAGCATTTT. Its protein is CASSSKGHLFNQPQHF.

This clonotype has at least ten counts. The CDR3 protein is CASSEGGVGIQPQHF. The CDR3, as DNA: TGTGCCAGCAGTGAAGGGGGGGTTGGGATTCAGCCCCAGCATTTT. The J gene is TRBJ1-5, the V gene TRBV2; tentatively, D is TRBD1 (5 bases). Germline values: CDR1 SNHLY, CDR2 FYNNEI. This CDR3 has 15 residues. The V end was cut by 1 base, the J end by 6 bases, with 13 bases between.

The chain is built from TRBV10-3 and TRBJ2-7; D unclear. CDR3 length equals 15 residues. Trimming took 0 bases from V and 3 from J, leaving 12 bases between them. Germline-derived CDR1 and CDR2 are ENHRY and SYGVKD. CDR3 sequence (DNA): TGTGCCATCAGTGAGTCATACAGTGGTAGCTACGAGCAGTACTTC. Residues: CAISESYSGSYEQYF.

The CDR3 loop is CASSLGRLAGFHNEQFF. The CDR3 nucleotides are TGTGCCAGCAGCTTAGGCCGACTAGCGGGGTTCCACAATGAGCAGTTCTTC. The V gene is TRBV7-8, the J gene TRBJ2-1; 11 nucleotides line up with TRBD2. Per the germline V gene, CDR1 is SGHVS and CDR2 is FQNEAQ. Unmatched junction bases numbered 7, after V lost 1 base and J lost 5 bases. The length of the CDR3 is 17 residues.

The CDR3 nucleotides are TGCGCCAGCAGCTCCCAAACGGACCGGGACATTCAGTACTTC. Its translation: CASSSQTDRDIQYF. The chain uses TRBV5-1 and TRBJ2-4; D is ambiguous. CDR1 is SGHRS, CDR2 YFSETQ, per germline. The CDR3 contains 14 residues. V was pared by 3 bases and J by 8 bases, with 15 bases between.